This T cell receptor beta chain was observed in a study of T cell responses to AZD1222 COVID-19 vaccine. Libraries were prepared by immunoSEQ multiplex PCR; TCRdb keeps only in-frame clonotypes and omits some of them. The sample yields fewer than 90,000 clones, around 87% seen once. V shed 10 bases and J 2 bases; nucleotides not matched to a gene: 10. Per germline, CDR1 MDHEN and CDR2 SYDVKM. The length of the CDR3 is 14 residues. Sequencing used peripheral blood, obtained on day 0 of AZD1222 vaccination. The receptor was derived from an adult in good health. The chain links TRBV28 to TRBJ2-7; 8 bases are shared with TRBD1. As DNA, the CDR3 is TGTGCCACCACAGGGGGTCCATCGCCCTACGAGCAGTACTTC. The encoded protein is CATTGGPSPYEQYF.